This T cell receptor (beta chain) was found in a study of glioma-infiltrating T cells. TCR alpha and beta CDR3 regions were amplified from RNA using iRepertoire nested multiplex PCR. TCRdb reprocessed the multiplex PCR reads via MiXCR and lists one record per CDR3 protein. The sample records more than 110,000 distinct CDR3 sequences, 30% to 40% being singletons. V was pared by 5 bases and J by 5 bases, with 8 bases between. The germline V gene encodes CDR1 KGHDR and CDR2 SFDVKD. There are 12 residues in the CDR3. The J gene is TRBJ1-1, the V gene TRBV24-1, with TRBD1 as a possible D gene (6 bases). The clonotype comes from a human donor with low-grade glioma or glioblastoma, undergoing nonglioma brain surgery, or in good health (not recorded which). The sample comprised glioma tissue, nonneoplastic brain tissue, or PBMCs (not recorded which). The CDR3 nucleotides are TGTGCCACCAGTGGGGGGACAACTGAAGCTTTCTTT. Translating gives CATSGGTTEAFF.